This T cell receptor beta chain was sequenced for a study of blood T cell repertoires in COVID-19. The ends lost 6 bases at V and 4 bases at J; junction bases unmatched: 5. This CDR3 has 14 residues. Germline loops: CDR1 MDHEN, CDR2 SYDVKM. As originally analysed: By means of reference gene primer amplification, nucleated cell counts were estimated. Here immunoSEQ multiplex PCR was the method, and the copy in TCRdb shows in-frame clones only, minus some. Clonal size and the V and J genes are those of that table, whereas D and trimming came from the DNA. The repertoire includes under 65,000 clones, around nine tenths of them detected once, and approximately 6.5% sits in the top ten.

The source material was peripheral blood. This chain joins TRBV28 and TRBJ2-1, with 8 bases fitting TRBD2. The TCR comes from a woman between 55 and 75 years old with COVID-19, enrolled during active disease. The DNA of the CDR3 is TGTGCCAGCAGCTCCCGGGAGGGATACAATGAGCAGTTCTTC. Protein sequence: CASSSREGYNEQFF. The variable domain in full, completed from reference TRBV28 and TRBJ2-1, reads DVKVTQSSRYLVKRTGEKVFLECVQDMDHENMFWYRQDPGLGLRLIYFSYDVKMKEKGDIPEGYSVSREKKERFSLILESASTNQTSMYLCASSSREGYNEQFFGPGTRLTVL.